This TCR beta chain was observed in a study of T cell repertoires in cytomegalovirus infection. Looking at the study overall: Peptides in the study included HLA-C-restricted and HLA-B-restricted CMV epitopes. TCR beta signatures that were public indicated CMV infection and matching HLA type.

A single record per CDR3 protein comes from TCRdb applying MiXCR to the reads. Here the sample spans roughly 110,000 distinct CDR3 sequences, 30% to 35% being singletons. Looked up from germline, CDR1 is ENHRY and CDR2 is SYGVKD. The length of the CDR3 is 13 residues. V shed 6 bases and J 5 bases; nucleotides not matched to a gene: 3. Points on this clonotype: Its antigen is unidentified.

Findings and limits, study-wide: CMV-specific TCR beta clonotypes restricted by HLA-C were the ones dominating the ex vivo response. There were carriers of CMV plus the relevant HLA, and cumulative public TCR beta family frequency identified them.

This rearrangement joins TRBV10-3 to TRBJ2-1; TRBD1 aligns across 8 bases. Source: CD8+ T cells from cultured PBMCs, taken from culture after CMV antigen stimulation. The receptor's source is a human donor in good health (CMV status not recorded). Some clones in this sample may be carry-over from other donors' samples. Written as DNA, the CDR3 is TGTGCCATCAGCCGACAGGGGAACAATGAGCAGTTCTTC. The encoded protein is CAISRQGNNEQFF.